These 16 T cell receptor beta chains were sequenced from one sample in a study of blood T cell repertoires in COVID-19. Data came from immunoSEQ multiplex PCR; TCRdb stores just in-frame clones and leaves some out. The profile shows 60,000 to 70,000 clones, roughly 84% of them singletons. The sequencing sample was made of peripheral blood. These receptors were obtained from a man aged 50 to 60 with active COVID-19.

The chain couples TRBV5-8 to TRBJ1-6, with 11 bases identical to TRBD1. The CDR3 consists of 16 residues. V was pared by 0 bases and J by 9 bases, with 5 bases of the junction left unmatched. The germline gives CDR1 SGHTS, CDR2 YDEGEE. CDR3: CASSLAPGTGGSPLHF. CDR3 coding DNA: TGTGCCAGCAGCTTGGCCCCCGGGACAGGGGGTTCACCCCTCCACTTT.

This sequence joins TRBV7-9 and TRBJ2-5; TRBD1 matches 8 bases. In germline, CDR1 is SEHNR, CDR2 FQNEAQ (reference sequence). The junction had 5 bases not matched to a gene; V was cut back by 5 bases and J by 3 bases. The CDR3 contains 14 residues. The CDR3 sequence is CASSLLTGEETQYF. CDR3 bases: TGTGCCAGCAGCCTCCTGACAGGGGAAGAGACCCAGTACTTC.

This sequence joins TRBV4-2 and TRBJ1-2; no clear D. The CDR3 is 12 amino acids. Per germline, CDR1 LGHNA and CDR2 YNFKEQ. The V end was cut by 1 base, the J end by 6 bases, with 6 bases between. CDR3 nucleotide sequence: TGTGCCAGCAGCCAAGTTCAGGATGGCTACACCTTC. Translating it yields CASSQVQDGYTF.

This clone came up once. The rearrangement links TRBV21-1 to TRBJ2-2; no check of the table's D call, TRBD2, against the DNA was made. TRBV21-1 is listed as a pseudogene. This CDR3 contains 18 residues. CDR3 nucleotide sequence: TGTGCCAGCAGCACGTTGAAGCGGGGGGGCAAGGACACCGGGGAGCTGTTTTTT. The encoded protein is CASSTLKRGGKDTGELFF.

The chain combines TRBV5-6 with TRBJ2-1, with a possible D match to TRBD2 (5 bases). The ends were cut back, 4 bases at V and 5 bases at J, with 19 bases in the middle. CDR1 and CDR2 (germline): SGHDT, YYEEEE. This CDR3 has 16 amino acids. CDR3 protein: CASSTRLSRPDNEQFF. CDR3 DNA: TGTGCCAGCAGCACCAGACTAAGCCGGCCCGACAATGAGCAGTTCTTC.

The genes are TRBV9 and TRBJ1-5, with 9 bases lining up with TRBD1. Trimming took 4 bases from V and 3 from J; bases not matched to a gene: 8. Germline CDR1 is SGDLS and CDR2 is YYNGEE. This CDR3 region has 16 residues. This CDR3 is CASSQGQGALNQPQHF. For the CDR3, the DNA is TGTGCCAGCAGCCAGGGACAGGGAGCCCTCAATCAGCCCCAGCATTTT.

This chain uses TRBV9 with TRBJ2-3; no clear D gene. CDR1 is SGDLS and CDR2 is YYNGEE in the germline V gene. Between the trimmed V and J ends, which lost 3 bases and 6 bases, there was a span of 11 bases. CDR3 length: 13 residues. The CDR3 sequence is CASSAWSADTQYF. In DNA form, the CDR3 reads TGTGCCAGCAGCGCCTGGAGCGCGGATACGCAGTATTTT.

This clone came up once. This rearrangement joins TRBV5-6 to TRBJ2-3; D is unclear. V was cut by 0 bases and J by 6 bases, with 11 bases left in between. The V gene's germline CDR1 is SGHDT and CDR2 YYEEEE. This CDR3 has 14 residues. This CDR3 reads CASSLAVSVDTQYF. CDR3 nucleotides: TGTGCCAGCAGCTTGGCTGTATCCGTCGATACGCAGTATTTT.

V and J are TRBV7-9 and TRBJ2-4; D unresolved. The V and J ends lost 3 bases and 1 base respectively, with 10 bases between them. CDR1 is SEHNR and CDR2 is FQNEAQ in the germline V gene (reference sequence). This CDR3 comprises 15 residues. CDR3 sequence reads: CASSLADLAKNIQYF. Here the CDR3 DNA reads TGTGCCAGCAGCTTGGCAGATCTGGCCAAAAACATTCAGTACTTC.

The chain links TRBV5-1 to TRBJ2-7; a weak D match, TRBD2 (5 bases). With 0 bases removed from V and 9 bases from J, the gap between germline ends came to 13 bases. In germline, CDR1 is SGHRS, CDR2 YFSETQ. This CDR3 region has 13 residues. CDR3 sequence (DNA): TGCGCCAGCAGCTTGGATGCTTCTCGGGGGCAGTACTTC. The encoded protein is CASSLDASRGQYF.

The rearrangement links TRBV27 to TRBJ1-2, with 7 positions matching TRBD1. This CDR3 has 15 amino acids. Trimming took 5 bases from V and 8 from J; bases not matched to a gene: 14. The germline CDR1 and CDR2 sequences are MNHEY and SMNVEV (reference sequence). CDR3 region: CASSPQTGGGGGYTF. The CDR3 DNA is TGTGCCAGCAGTCCCCAAACCGGAGGGGGCGGAGGCTACACCTTC.

The CDR3 DNA reads as TGCGCCAGCTTCCCGGGACAGCTCACAGATACGCAGTATTTT. This translates into CASFPGQLTDTQYF. This chain joins TRBV5-1 and TRBJ2-3; 7 nucleotides line up with TRBD1. In germline, CDR1 is SGHRS, CDR2 YFSETQ. This CDR3 has 14 residues. V lost 7 bases and J lost 2; bases outside the gene matches: 7.

This sequence joins TRBV7-6 and TRBJ1-2, with 7 bases fitting TRBD1. V was clipped by 5 bases and J by 4 bases; unmatched bases: 10. Germline V gives CDR1 SGHVS, CDR2 FNYEAQ. The CDR3 runs to 15 residues. CDR3: CASSPSTGMSYGYTF. The CDR3, as DNA: TGTGCCAGCAGCCCCTCGACAGGGATGAGCTATGGCTACACCTTC.

This clone showed up just a few times. The chain joins TRBV5-1 to TRBJ2-5; D is possibly TRBD1 (6 bases). Between the trimmed V and J ends, which lost 3 bases and 5 bases, there was a span of 20 bases. The V gene's germline CDR1 is SGHRS and CDR2 YFSETQ. The CDR3 covers 16 residues. The CDR3, as DNA: TGCGCCAGCAGCTCAACTCCAGTCTCGAGGGGGGAGACCCAGTACTTC. Amino acid sequence: CASSSTPVSRGETQYF.

CDR3 nucleotides: TGTGCCAGTAGTTCTCCCCGGGGACTAGCGGGAGGAGTAGGAGATACGCAGTATTTT. As protein: CASSSPRGLAGGVGDTQYF. The J gene is TRBJ2-3, the V gene TRBV19; 15 nucleotides agree with TRBD2. V was clipped by 5 bases and J by 5 bases; unmatched bases: 14. CDR3 length: 19 amino acids. CDR1 is LNHDA and CDR2 is SQIVND in the germline V gene (reference sequence).

The chain combines TRBV11-2 with TRBJ2-7; D is perhaps TRBD1 (6 bases). The CDR3 extends over 14 amino acids. Trimming took off 4 bases at V and 5 bases at J, with 15 bases between the two ends. CDR1 is SGHAT and CDR2 is FQNNGV in the germline V gene. The CDR3 spells CASSWAQGMNEQYF. The CDR3 region has the DNA TGTGCCAGCAGCTGGGCGCAGGGGATGAACGAGCAGTACTTC.